One sample yielded the 6 T cell receptor beta chains listed below, sequenced in a study of CD8 T cells in ankylosing spondylitis. TCRdb called the 5' RACE reads again in MiXCR, with one record for every CDR3 protein. The sample contains around 160,000 distinct CDR3 sequences, approximately 10% of which appear only once. The sequenced material came from blood, either unsorted or a sorted T cell fraction (not recorded which). The origin of the receptors is a male donor with ankylosing spondylitis or in good health (not recorded which).

This clonotype appeared many times. J is TRBJ1-2 and V is TRBV7-9; unclear D gene. This CDR3 region has 12 residues. The germline gives CDR1 SEHNR, CDR2 FQNEAQ (reference sequence). V was cut by 7 bases and J by 8 bases, with 14 bases left in between. CDR3 in amino acids: CASTLSGGGYTF. CDR3 sequence (DNA): TGTGCCAGCACCCTATCCGGAGGAGGCTACACCTTC.

To note about this clonotype: An end of the junction does not agree with germline; a read error may underlie this. This chain links TRBV29-1 with TRBJ2-4; tentative D call: TRBD1 (5 bases). This CDR3 comprises 15 residues. Germline values: CDR1 SQVTM, CDR2 ANQGSEA. CDR3 sequence (DNA): TGCAGCGTTGAGGACACAAGAATAGCCAAAAACATTCAGCACTTC. It translates to CSVEDTRIAKNIQHF.

The sample holds many counts of this clonotype. The rearrangement uses TRBV28 and TRBJ2-7, with D hard to call. The CDR3 sequence is 12 residues long. Deletions cut 3 bases from V and 3 bases from J, with 6 bases between. CDR1 MDHEN and CDR2 SYDVKM come from the germline V gene. The CDR3 coding sequence is TGTGCCAGCAGTTTTATGATCTACGAGCAGTACTTC. It yields the protein CASSFMIYEQYF. The complete variable domain, with remaining parts taken from reference TRBV28 and TRBJ2-7, reads DVKVTQSSRYLVKRTGEKVFLECVQDMDHENMFWYRQDPGLGLRLIYFSYDVKMKEKGDIPEGYSVSREKKERFSLILESASTNQTSMYLCASSFMIYEQYFGPGTRLTVT.

This clonotype occurred many times. A much more abundant neighbour one base away suggests this may be a read error. The chain joins TRBV3-1 to TRBJ1-1; D not resolved. CDR3 size: 11 residues. Trimming shortened V by 5 bases and J by 3 bases, and 4 bases separated the two germline ends. Germline V gene sequence: CDR1 LGHDT, CDR2 YNNKEL (reference sequence). This CDR3 reads CASSFDTEAFF. CDR3 nucleotides: TGTGCCAGCAGCTTCGACACTGAAGCTTTCTTT.

As to this clonotype: A read error may be the cause here, since a much bigger clone is one base away. The chain employs TRBV28 and TRBJ2-7; D gene uncertain. The germline V gene has CDR1 MDHEN and CDR2 SYDVKM. The CDR3 has 14 residues. The germline V and J ends were trimmed by 4 bases and 3 bases, with 13 bases remaining between them. CDR3 loop: CASSSSTEIYEQYF. The CDR3 DNA reads TGTGCCAGCAGTTCATCGACGGAAATCTACGAGCAGTACTTC.

The table lists this clonotype with many counts. The chain has TRBV2 and TRBJ2-7; D possibly corresponds to TRBD1 (6 bases). This CDR3 contains 13 residues. The V end lost 8 bases, the J end lost 0 bases, and 11 bases lay between the germline ends. Germline assignment: CDR1 SNHLY and CDR2 FYNNEI. The CDR3 region has the DNA TGTGCCAGCCTAGGGACACCCTCCTACGAGCAGTACTTC. This gives the protein CASLGTPSYEQYF.